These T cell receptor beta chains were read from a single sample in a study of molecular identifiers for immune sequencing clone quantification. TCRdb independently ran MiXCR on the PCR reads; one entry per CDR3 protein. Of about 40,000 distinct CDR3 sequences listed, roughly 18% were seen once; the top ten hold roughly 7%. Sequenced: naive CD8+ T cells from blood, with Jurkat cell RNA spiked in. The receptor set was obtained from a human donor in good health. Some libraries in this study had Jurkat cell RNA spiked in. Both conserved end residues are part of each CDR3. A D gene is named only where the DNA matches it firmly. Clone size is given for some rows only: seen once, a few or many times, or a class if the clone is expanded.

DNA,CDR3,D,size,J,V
TGTGCCAGTATCATGGGGCCCGGTTCGAAGCAGTTCTTC,CASIMGPGSKQFF,-,many,TRBJ2-1,TRBV19
TGTGCCAGCAGCCCGACAGGGGTGAAGCTGTTTTTT,CASSPTGVKLFF,TRBD1,-,TRBJ2-2,TRBV14
TGTGCCAGCAGTTTACTAACTAGCGGGAGCGGCCAGGGAAACATTCAGTACTTC,CASSLLTSGSGQGNIQYF,TRBD2,many,TRBJ2-4,TRBV28
TGTGCCAGCAGTTCGGGACTGAATCAAGAGACCCAGTACTTC,CASSSGLNQETQYF,-,-,TRBJ2-5,TRBV27
TGTGCCAGCAGCGCGGGACTCTCCTCCTACAATGAGCAGTTCTTC,CASSAGLSSYNEQFF,-,-,TRBJ2-1,TRBV6-2/TRBV6-3
TGTGCCAGCAGCCAATGGGACGGTTCCTACGAGCAGTACTTC,CASSQWDGSYEQYF,-,many,TRBJ2-7,TRBV14
TGCGCCAGCAGCCATAGCCCCGATGAGCAGTTCTTC,CASSHSPDEQFF,-,many,TRBJ2-1,TRBV5-1
TGTGCCAGCAGCTTAGGTTCAGAGTACGAGCAGTACTTC,CASSLGSEYEQYF,-,many,TRBJ2-7,TRBV7-8
TGTGCCACCGCATGGGGCGCCTACAATGAGCAGTTCTTC,CATAWGAYNEQFF,-,few,TRBJ2-1,TRBV6-5
TGCAGTGCTAGTAAAGGACGCCGGGTAGCGGCGTTTCTGGAGCAGTACTTC,CSASKGRRVAAFLEQYF,-,many,TRBJ2-7,TRBV20-1
TGTGCCAGCAGTATCCAACAGGGAGGAGGTACGCAGTATTTT,CASSIQQGGGTQYF,-,many,TRBJ2-3,TRBV27
TGTGCCAGCAGCCCTCACCGCTCCTACAATGAGCAGTTCTTC,CASSPHRSYNEQFF,-,many,TRBJ2-1,TRBV7-6
TGTGCCAGCAGTTTAACTGAGCGACAAGAGACCCAGTACTTC,CASSLTERQETQYF,-,many,TRBJ2-5,TRBV27
TGTGTCAGCAGCTCCCTTGTGGGAGGGTTGTCGGAATCACCCCTCCACTTT,CVSSSLVGGLSESPLHF,-,few,TRBJ1-6,TRBV7-8
TGCGCCAGCACAGACCAAGGGGGCCGGAACACTGAAGCTTTCTTT,CASTDQGGRNTEAFF,TRBD1,many,TRBJ1-1,TRBV4-1
TGTGCCAGCAGGGGGTTACTAGCGCAGAGCTCCTACAATGAGCAGTTCTTC,CASRGLLAQSSYNEQFF,TRBD2,many,TRBJ2-1,TRBV6-2/TRBV6-3
TGTGCCAGCTCCAACGGAGTGGCGGGAAACGAGCAGTACTTC,CASSNGVAGNEQYF,-,many,TRBJ2-7,TRBV12-3/TRBV12-4
TGTGCCAGCAGTTCCCAAGGCCAAGAGACCCAGTACTTC,CASSSQGQETQYF,-,many,TRBJ2-5,TRBV27
TGCGCCAGCAGTCGCCCAGCGGTTGCGGGACAAAACACAGATACGCAGTATTTT,CASSRPAVAGQNTDTQYF,-,many,TRBJ2-3,TRBV23-1
TGTGCCAGCAGCGATCTAACAGGGATTTGGTATGAAAAACGGTTTTTT,CASSDLTGIWYEKRFF,-,-,TRBJ1-4,TRBV7-8
TGTGCCAGCAGTTTAGCAGGACTAGTAATCAATGAGCAGTTCTTC,CASSLAGLVINEQFF,TRBD2,few,TRBJ2-1,TRBV12-3/TRBV12-4
TGCGCCAGCAGCTCCGGACTGAATTCACCCCTCCACTTT,CASSSGLNSPLHF,-,many,TRBJ1-6,TRBV5-1
TGTGCCAGCAACCCAGGGACGGAGACCCAGTACTTC,CASNPGTETQYF,-,many,TRBJ2-5,TRBV7-9
TGTGCCAGCAGCGTAGTGGGAGAAACAGATACGCAGTATTTT,CASSVVGETDTQYF,-,-,TRBJ2-3,TRBV9